Shown below are 4 T cell receptor beta chains from a single sample sequenced in a study of regulatory T cells in long-lasting Graves disease (TCRdb year 2021). To prepare the library, multiplex PCR was applied. Sequencing relied on an Illumina HiSeq 4000. CDR3 regions were amplified by Arm-PCR with iRepertoire HTBI primers to construct TCR beta libraries. TCRdb handled the public reads itself, with Q25 trimming in fastp and clone calling in MiXCR, and kept productive beta chains. Rows with a matching CDR3 protein are joined into one entry that keeps the most common DNA and genes. This sample gives 420,000 or so distinct CDR3 sequences in total; around 15% of them show up just once. 23% of the sample comes from the top ten. The time point label, as the study defines it: newly diagnosed GD, antithyroid drugs for less than 3 months. For both TCR sequencing and RNA sequencing, RNA was extracted from PBMCs using TRIzol.

These same records also appear under a second study, on T cells in Graves' hyperthyroidism and ophthalmopathy.

The material sequenced was peripheral blood mononuclear cells (PBMCs), taken at new diagnosis, from a patient treated with antithyroid drugs. The source of these receptors is a woman between 18 and 30 years old with Graves disease. Donor details come from another sample of the same person, matched by shared clones.

This clonotype was seen many times. V is TRBV12-3 or TRBV12-4 and J is TRBJ1-4; 7 nucleotides agree with TRBD1. CDR3 length: 17 residues. J lost 6 bases, V lost 5 bases, and 15 bases had no gene match. CDR3 coding DNA: TGTGCCAGCAGTCTACGGGACAGACCCTTTGTTTATGAAAAACTGTTTTTT. It specifies CASSLRDRPFVYEKLFF.

This clonotype was seen ten or more times. The V gene is TRBV7-2, the J gene TRBJ1-2, with 7 nucleotides matching TRBD1. Germline V gives CDR1 SGHTA, CDR2 FQGNSA. CDR3 length: 14 amino acids. With V trimmed by 3 bases and J by 4 bases, 5 bases remained unmatched. The CDR3 reads CASSFQQGIYGYTF. The CDR3 nucleotides are TGTGCCAGCAGCTTCCAACAGGGGATCTATGGCTACACCTTC.

For this clonotype: With a much larger clone just one base away, this may be a read error. The chain uses TRBV28 and TRBJ2-1; 13 bases line up with TRBD2. This CDR3 comprises 14 residues. Germline assignment: CDR1 MDHEN and CDR2 SYDVKM. CDR3 sequence: CTSSRTSGRNEQFF. The CDR3, as DNA: TGTACCAGCAGCCGGACTAGCGGGAGAAATGAGCAGTTCTTC.

In this sample, this clonotype turned up many times. V usage is TRBV29-1 and J usage is TRBJ1-1, with D possibly being TRBD1 (5 bases). Germline CDR1 is SQVTM and CDR2 is ANQGSEA. V shed 5 bases and J shed 5 bases, with 21 bases lying between them. The CDR3 loop spans 15 amino acids. This CDR3 is CSVSSGTSVGTEAFF. The CDR3 bases are TGCAGCGTTTCTTCCGGGACCTCTGTGGGAACTGAAGCTTTCTTT.